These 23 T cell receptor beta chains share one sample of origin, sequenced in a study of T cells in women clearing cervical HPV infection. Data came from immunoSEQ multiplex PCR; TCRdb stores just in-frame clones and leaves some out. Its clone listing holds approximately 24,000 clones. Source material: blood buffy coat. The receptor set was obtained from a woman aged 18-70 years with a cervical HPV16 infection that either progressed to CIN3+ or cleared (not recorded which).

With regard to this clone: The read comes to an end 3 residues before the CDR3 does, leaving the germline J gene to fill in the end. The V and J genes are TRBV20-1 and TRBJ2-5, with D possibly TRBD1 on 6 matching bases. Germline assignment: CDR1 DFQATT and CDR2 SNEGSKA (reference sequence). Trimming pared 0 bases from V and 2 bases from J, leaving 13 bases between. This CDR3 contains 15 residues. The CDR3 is CSARDATTGQETQYF. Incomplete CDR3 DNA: TGCAGTGCTAGAGATGCAACTACAGGGCAAGAGACC.

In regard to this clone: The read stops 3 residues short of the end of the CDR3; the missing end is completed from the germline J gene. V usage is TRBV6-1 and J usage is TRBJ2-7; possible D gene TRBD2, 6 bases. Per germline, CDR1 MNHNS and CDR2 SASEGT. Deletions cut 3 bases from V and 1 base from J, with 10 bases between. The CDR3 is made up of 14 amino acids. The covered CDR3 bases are TGTGCCAGCAGTGAGAGCGGGCGTTCCTACGAG. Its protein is CASSESGRSYE. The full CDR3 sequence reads CASSESGRSYEQYF.

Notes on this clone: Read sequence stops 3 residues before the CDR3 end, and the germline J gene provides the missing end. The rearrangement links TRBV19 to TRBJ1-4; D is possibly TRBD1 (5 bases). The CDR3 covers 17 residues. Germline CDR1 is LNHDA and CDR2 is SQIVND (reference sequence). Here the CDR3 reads CASSIRSGQGGNSPLFF. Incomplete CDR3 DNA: TGTGCCAGTAGTATACGATCAGGGCAGGGAGGAAATTCACCA.

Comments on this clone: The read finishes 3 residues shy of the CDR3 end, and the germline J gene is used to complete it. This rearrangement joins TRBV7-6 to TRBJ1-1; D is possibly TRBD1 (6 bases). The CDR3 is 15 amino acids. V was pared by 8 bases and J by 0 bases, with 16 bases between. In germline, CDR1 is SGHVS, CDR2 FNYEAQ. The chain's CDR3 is CASSAGGEMNTEAFF. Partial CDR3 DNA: TGTGCCAGCTCAGCGGGGGGCGAAATGAACACTGAA.

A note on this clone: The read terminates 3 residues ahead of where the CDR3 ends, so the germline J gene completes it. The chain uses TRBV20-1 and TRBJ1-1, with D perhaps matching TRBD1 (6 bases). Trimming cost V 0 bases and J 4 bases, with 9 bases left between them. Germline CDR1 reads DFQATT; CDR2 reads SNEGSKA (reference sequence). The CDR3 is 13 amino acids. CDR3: CSARDPRGTEAFF. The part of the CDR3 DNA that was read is TGCAGTGCTAGAGACCCCAGGGGCACTGAA.

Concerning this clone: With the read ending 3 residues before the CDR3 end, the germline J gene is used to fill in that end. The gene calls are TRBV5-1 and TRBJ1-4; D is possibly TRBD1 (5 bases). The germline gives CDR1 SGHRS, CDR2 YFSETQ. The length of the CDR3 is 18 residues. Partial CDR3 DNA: TGCGCCAGCAGCTTGGATCCATCTACCTACTCTGGGGCCAACGTA. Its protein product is CASSLDPSTYSGANV. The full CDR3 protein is CASSLDPSTYSGANVLFF.

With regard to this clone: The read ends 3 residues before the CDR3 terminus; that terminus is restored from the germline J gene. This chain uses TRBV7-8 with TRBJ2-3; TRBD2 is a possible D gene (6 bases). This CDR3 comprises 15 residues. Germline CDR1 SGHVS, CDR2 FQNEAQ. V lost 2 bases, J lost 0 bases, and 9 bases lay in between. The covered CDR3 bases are TGTGCCAGCAGCTTACTCGGGGGAAGCACAGATACG. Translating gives CASSLLGGSTDT. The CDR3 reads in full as CASSLLGGSTDTQYF.

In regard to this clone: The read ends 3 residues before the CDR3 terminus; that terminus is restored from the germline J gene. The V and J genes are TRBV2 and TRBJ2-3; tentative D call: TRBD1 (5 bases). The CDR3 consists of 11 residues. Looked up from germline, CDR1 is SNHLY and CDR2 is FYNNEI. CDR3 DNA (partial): TGTGCCAGCAAGACAGAAGAGACG. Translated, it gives CASKTEET. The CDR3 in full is CASKTEETQYF.

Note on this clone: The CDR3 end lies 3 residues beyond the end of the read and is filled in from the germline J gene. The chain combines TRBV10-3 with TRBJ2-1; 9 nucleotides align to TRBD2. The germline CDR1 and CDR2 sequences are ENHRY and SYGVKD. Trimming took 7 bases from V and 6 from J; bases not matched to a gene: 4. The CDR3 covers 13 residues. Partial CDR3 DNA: TGTGCCATCAACCTTAGCGGGGGCAATGAG. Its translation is CAINLSGGNE. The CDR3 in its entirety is CAINLSGGNEQFF.

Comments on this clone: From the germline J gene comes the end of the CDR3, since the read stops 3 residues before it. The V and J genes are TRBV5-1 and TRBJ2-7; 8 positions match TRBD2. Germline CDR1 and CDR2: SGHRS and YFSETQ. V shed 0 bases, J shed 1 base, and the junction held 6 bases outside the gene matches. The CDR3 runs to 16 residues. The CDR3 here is CASSLGPAGESYEQYF. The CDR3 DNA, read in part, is TGCGCCAGCAGCTTGGGCCCAGCGGGGGAGTCCTACGAG.

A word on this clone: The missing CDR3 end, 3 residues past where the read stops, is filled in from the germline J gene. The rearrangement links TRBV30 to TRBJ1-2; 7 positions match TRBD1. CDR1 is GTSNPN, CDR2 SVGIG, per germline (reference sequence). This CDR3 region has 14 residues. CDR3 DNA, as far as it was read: TGTGCCTGGAGTGTAGGGACAGCGGGCCATGAC. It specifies CAWSVGTAGHD. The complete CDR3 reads CAWSVGTAGHDYTF.

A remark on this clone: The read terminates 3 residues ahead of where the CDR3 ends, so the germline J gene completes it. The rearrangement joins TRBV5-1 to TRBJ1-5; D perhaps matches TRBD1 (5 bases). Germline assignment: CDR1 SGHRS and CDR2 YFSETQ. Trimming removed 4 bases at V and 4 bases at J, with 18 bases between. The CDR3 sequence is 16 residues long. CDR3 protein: CASSPLGAGMNQPQHF. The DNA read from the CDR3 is TGCGCCAGCAGCCCGTTAGGGGCAGGGATGAATCAGCCC.

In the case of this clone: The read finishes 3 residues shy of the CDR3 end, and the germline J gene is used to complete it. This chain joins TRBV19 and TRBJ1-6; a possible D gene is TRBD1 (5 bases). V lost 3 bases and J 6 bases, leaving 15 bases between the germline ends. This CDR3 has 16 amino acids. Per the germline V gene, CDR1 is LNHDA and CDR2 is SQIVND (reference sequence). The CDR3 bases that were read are TGTGCCAGTAGTATCTCCACAGGAGACGGTAATTCACCC. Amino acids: CASSISTGDGNSP. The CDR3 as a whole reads CASSISTGDGNSPLHF.

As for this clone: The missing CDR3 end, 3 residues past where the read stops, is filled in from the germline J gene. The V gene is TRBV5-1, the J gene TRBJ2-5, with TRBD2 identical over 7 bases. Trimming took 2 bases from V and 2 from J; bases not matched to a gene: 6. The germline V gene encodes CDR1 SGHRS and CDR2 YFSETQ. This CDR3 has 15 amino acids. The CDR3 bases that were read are TGCGCCAGCAGCTTCAGGGATAGCGGGCAAGAGACC. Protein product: CASSFRDSGQET. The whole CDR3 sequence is CASSFRDSGQETQYF.

CDR3 region: CASSTGAGHQETQYF. The sequenced part of the CDR3 DNA is TGCGCCAGCAGCACCGGAGCGGGGCACCAAGAGACG. This chain links TRBV5-1 with TRBJ2-3; 7 bases agree with TRBD2. The read stops 3 residues short of the end of the CDR3; the missing end is completed from the germline J gene. In germline, CDR1 is SGHRS, CDR2 YFSETQ. The CDR3 has 15 amino acids.

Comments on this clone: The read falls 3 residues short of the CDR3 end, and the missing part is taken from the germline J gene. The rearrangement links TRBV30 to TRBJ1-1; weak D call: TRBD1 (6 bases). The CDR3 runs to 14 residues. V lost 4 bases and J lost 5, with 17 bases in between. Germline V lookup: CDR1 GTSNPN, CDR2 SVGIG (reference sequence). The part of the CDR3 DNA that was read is TGTGCCTGGACGGAAGACGGGGGGCGAACTGAA. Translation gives CAWTEDGGRTE. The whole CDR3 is CAWTEDGGRTEAFF.

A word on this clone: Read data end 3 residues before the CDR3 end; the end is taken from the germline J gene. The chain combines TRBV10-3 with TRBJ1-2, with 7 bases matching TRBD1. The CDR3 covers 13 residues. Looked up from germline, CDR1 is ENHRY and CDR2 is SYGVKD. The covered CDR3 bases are TGTGCCATCAGTGAGCGACAGGGTGGCGGC. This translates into CAISERQGGG. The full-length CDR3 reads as CAISERQGGGYTF.

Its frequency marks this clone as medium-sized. The covered CDR3 bases are TGTGCCAGTAGTATAGGGGGCGGCACAGATACG. It specifies CASSIGGGTDT. The whole CDR3 is CASSIGGGTDTQYF. The V gene is TRBV19, the J gene TRBJ2-3, with D possibly matching TRBD1 (5 bases). The DNA ends 3 residues before the CDR3 does, and the rest of the CDR3 is filled in from the germline J gene. V lost 1 base, J lost 1 base, and 6 bases lay in between. The germline gives CDR1 LNHDA, CDR2 SQIVND (reference sequence). The CDR3 covers 14 residues.

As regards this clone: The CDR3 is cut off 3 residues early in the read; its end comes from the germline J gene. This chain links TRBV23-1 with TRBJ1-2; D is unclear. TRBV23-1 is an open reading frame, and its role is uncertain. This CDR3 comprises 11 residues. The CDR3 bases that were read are TGCGCCAGCAGTTATACCTACGAC. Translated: CASSYTYD. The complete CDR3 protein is CASSYTYDYTF.

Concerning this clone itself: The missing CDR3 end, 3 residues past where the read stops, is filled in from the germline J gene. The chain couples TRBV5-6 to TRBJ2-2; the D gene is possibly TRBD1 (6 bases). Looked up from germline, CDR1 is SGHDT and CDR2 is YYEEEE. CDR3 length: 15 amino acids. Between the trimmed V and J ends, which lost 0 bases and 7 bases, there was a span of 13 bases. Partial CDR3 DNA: TGTGCCAGCAGCTTGGGCTGGGGGCGCAGCGGGGAG. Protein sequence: CASSLGWGRSGE. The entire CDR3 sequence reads CASSLGWGRSGELFF.

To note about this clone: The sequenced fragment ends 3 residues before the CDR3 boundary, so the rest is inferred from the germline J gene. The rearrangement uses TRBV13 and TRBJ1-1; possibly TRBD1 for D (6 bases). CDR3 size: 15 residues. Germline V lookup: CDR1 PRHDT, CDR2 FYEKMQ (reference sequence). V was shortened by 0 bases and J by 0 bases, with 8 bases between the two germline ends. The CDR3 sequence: CASSLGQGLNTEAFF. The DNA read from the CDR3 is TGTGCCAGCAGCTTAGGCCAGGGGCTGAACACTGAA.

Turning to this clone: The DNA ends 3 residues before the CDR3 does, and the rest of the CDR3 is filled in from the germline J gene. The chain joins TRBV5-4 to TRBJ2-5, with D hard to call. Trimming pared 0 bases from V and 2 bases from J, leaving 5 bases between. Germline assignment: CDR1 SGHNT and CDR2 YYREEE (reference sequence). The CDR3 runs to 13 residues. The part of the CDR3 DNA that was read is TGTGCCAGCAGCTTGGACAGTCAAGAGACC. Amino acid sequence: CASSLDSQET. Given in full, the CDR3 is CASSLDSQETQYF.

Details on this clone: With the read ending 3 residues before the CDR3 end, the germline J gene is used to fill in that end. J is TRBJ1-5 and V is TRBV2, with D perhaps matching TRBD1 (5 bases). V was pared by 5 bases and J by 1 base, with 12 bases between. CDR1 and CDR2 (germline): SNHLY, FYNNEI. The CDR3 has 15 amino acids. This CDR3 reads CASSTRQRSNQPQHF. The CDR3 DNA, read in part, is TGTGCCAGCAGTACAAGACAGAGAAGCAATCAGCCC.